This T cell receptor beta chain was sequenced in a study of T cell clonotyping in hematopoietic cell transplantation. Whole-study findings and limits: Without cell sorting, CD4 versus CD8 contributions remain unresolved. After transplant, recipient diversity fell while pathologically expanded clonotypes grew through day 180.

Recipient blood drawn about 28 days pretransplant and days 30, 100, 180 after. From germline, CDR1 is SGDLS and CDR2 YYNGEE. V dropped 4 bases and J dropped 0 bases, with 10 bases sitting between them. The CDR3 contains 14 residues. About this clone: Its antigen is not known.

Measured with immunoSEQ multiplex PCR; TCRdb has only the in-frame clones, and not every one. The sample lists some 16,000 clones; about two thirds were seen once. The sequence derives from a male patient between 45 and 59 years old who had an allogeneic stem cell transplant from an unrelated donor, so T cells may come from the graft donor. Some clones in this sample may be carry-over from other donors' samples. The sample was PBMCs, taken 30 days after allogeneic stem cell transplant. The J gene is TRBJ1-2, the V gene TRBV9; D is ambiguous. The CDR3 sequence is CASSTQATNYGYTF. CDR3 DNA sequence: TGTGCCAGCAGCACACAAGCGACTAACTATGGCTACACCTTC.